A selection of T cell receptor beta chains follows, all from one sample in a study of OX40 agonist ivuxolimab in advanced cancers. The repertoire was sequenced with immunoSEQ multiplex PCR; TCRdb's copy has only in-frame clones and lacks some. The table has 26,000 or so clones, roughly 90% seen once; the top ten hold 20% to 25%. The sample was CD4+ or CD8+ T cells sorted from blood, taken in a trial of the OX40 agonist ivuxolimab. The source of these receptors is an adult with an advanced solid tumor such as melanoma, head and neck, liver or kidney cancer. CDR3s include the opening cysteine and the closing phenylalanine or tryptophan. Each record gives: J gene, D gene, V gene, clone size, CDR3 protein, CDR3 DNA. The D gene is left open where the match is weak. Not all rows give a size; the values are once, few, many and, for expanded clones, a class.

TRBJ2-2 TRBD1 TRBV19 once CASSIGQGLTGELFF TGTGCCAGTAGTATAGGACAGGGTCTCACCGGGGAGCTGTTTTTT
TRBJ2-2 - TRBV4-2 - CASSQDPLTGELFF TGTGCCAGCAGCCAAGACCCTCTCACCGGGGAGCTGTTTTTT
TRBJ1-2 TRBD1 TRBV5-4 - CASSLPGTGGEGYTF TGTGCCAGCAGCTTGCCCGGGACAGGGGGCGAAGGCTACACCTTC
TRBJ2-5 TRBD1 TRBV5-1 - CASSIGTGTYQETQYF TGCGCCAGCAGCATAGGGACAGGAACATACCAAGAGACCCAGTACTTC
TRBJ2-2 TRBD2 TRBV7-6 once CASSLVVGGTGELFF TGTGCCAGCAGCTTAGTCGTGGGAGGGACCGGGGAGCTGTTTTTT
TRBJ1-4 TRBD1 TRBV7-9 - CASSLLGTGVVTNEKLFF TGTGCCAGCAGCTTACTGGGCACAGGGGTCGTTACTAATGAAAAACTGTTTTTT
TRBJ2-7 - TRBV7-6 - CASSLTSVAGQTYEQYF TGTGCCAGCAGCTTAACTTCGGTGGCGGGGCAAACCTACGAGCAGTACTTC
TRBJ2-3 - TRBV5-4 - CAISPPETSTDTQYF TGTGCCATCTCCCCGCCGGAAACTAGCACAGATACGCAGTATTTT
TRBJ2-1 TRBD2 TRBV19 - CASRWSGDNYEQFF TGTGCCAGTAGGTGGAGCGGGGATAACTATGAGCAGTTCTTC
TRBJ2-7 - TRBV27 - CASSPTVQPQWFSYEQYF TGTGCCAGCAGTCCTACCGTTCAACCTCAGTGGTTCTCCTACGAGCAGTACTTC
TRBJ2-2 TRBD2 TRBV11-3 - CASSWTSGGAPGELFF TGTGCCAGCAGCTGGACTAGCGGGGGGGCCCCCGGGGAGCTGTTTTTT
TRBJ2-7 - TRBV28 - CASSLATSGPYEQYF TGTGCCAGCAGTTTGGCGACATCAGGCCCCTACGAGCAGTACTTC
TRBJ2-7 TRBD1 TRBV11-2 - CASSSSFGQVPYEQYF TGTGCCAGCAGTTCATCTTTCGGACAGGTTCCCTACGAGCAGTACTTC
TRBJ1-1 - TRBV7-9 - CASSSSRPGPSRGTEAFF TGTGCCAGCAGCTCCAGCCGACCGGGACCTAGCAGGGGCACTGAAGCTTTCTTT
TRBJ2-1 - TRBV4-3 - CASSQDRMVDNEQFF TGCGCCAGCAGCCAAGATAGGATGGTTGACAATGAGCAGTTCTTC
TRBJ2-2 TRBD2 TRBV9 once CASSLAGGDGELFF TGTGCCAGCAGTTTGGCGGGAGGGGACGGGGAGCTGTTTTTT
TRBJ2-1 TRBD2 TRBV19 few CASSIMSGGAVEQFF TGTGCCAGTAGTATCATGAGCGGGGGGGCGGTTGAGCAGTTCTTC